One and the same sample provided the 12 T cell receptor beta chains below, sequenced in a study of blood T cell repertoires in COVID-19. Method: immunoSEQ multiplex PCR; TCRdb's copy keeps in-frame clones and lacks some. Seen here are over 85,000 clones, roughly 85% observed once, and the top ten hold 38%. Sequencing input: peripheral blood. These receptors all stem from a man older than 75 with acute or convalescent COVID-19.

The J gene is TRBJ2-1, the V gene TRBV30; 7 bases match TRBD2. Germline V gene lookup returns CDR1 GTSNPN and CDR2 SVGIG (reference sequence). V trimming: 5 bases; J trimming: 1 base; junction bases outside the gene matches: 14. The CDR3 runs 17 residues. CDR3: CAWGNAGLVLSYNEQFF. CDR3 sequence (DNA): TGTGCCTGGGGCAACGCCGGACTAGTGCTTTCCTACAATGAGCAGTTCTTC. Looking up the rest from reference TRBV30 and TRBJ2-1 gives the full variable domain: SQTIHQWPATLVQPVGSPLSLECTVEGTSNPNLYWYRQAAGRGLQLLFYSVGIGQISSEVPQNLSASRPQDRQFILSSKKLLLSDSGFYLCAWGNAGLVLSYNEQFFGPGTRLTVL.

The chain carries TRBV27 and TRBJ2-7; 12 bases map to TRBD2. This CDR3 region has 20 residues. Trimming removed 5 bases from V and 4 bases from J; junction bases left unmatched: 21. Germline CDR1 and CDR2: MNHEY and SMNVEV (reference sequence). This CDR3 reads CASSIPPGQGLAGGWYEQYF. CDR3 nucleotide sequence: TGTGCCAGCAGTATCCCTCCGGGACAGGGCCTAGCGGGAGGGTGGTACGAGCAGTACTTC.

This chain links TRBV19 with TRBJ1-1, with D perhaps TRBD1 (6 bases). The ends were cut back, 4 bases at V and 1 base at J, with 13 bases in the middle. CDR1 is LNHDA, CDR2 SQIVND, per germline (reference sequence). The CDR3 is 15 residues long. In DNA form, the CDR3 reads TGTGCCAGTAGTACACAGACAGGAGGGAACACTGAAGCTTTCTTT. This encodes CASSTQTGGNTEAFF.

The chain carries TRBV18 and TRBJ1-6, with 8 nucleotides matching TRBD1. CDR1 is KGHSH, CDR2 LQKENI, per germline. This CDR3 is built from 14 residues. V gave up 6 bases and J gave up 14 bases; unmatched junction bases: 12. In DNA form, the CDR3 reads TGTGCCAGCTCCCAGACAGGGGAGGTGGTTACCCTCCACTTT. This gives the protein CASSQTGEVVTLHF.

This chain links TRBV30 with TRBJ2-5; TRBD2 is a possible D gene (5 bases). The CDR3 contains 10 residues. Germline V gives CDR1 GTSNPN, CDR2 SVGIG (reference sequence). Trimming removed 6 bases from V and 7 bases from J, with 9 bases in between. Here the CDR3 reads CACVAGTQYF. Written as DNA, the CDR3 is TGTGCCTGTGTTGCGGGGACCCAGTACTTC.

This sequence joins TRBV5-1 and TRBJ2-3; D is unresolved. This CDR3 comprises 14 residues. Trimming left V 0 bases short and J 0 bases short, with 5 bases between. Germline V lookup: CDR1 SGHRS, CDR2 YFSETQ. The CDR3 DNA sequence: TGCGCCAGCAGCTTGGATAGTAGCACAGATACGCAGTATTTT. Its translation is CASSLDSSTDTQYF.

CDR3 region: CASTRRAGGNEQYF. In DNA form, the CDR3 reads TGTGCCAGCACCCGCAGAGCGGGAGGGAACGAGCAGTACTTC. V gene TRBV6-5 combines with J gene TRBJ2-7; TRBD2 aligns across 10 bases. Unmatched junction bases numbered 8, after V lost 7 bases and J lost 5 bases. Germline V gene lookup returns CDR1 MNHEY and CDR2 SVGAGI. The CDR3 contains 14 residues.

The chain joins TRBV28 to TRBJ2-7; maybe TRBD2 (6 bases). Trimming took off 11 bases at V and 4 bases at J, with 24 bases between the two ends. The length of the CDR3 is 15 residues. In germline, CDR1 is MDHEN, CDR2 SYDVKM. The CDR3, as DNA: TGTGCCCCCTTAGGAGGGAGATCCGGTCTTTACGAGCAGTACTTC. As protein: CAPLGGRSGLYEQYF.

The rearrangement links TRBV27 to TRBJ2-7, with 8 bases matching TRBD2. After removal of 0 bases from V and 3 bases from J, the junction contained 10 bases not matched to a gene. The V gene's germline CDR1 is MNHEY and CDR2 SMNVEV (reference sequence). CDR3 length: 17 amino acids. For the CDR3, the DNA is TGTGCCAGCAGTTTATCAAAGAGCGGGAGAACCCTCTACGAGCAGTACTTC. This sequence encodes CASSLSKSGRTLYEQYF.

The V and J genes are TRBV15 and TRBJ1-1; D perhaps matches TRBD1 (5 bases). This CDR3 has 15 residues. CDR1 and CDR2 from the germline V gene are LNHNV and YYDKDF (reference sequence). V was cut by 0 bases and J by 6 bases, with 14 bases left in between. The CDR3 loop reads CATSREAGLLAEAFF. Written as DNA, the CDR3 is TGTGCCACCAGCAGAGAGGCGGGACTACTCGCTGAAGCTTTCTTT.

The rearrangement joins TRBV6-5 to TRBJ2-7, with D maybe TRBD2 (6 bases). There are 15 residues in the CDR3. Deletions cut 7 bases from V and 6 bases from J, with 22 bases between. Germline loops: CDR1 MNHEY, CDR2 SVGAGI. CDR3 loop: CASTSFGSARGEQYF. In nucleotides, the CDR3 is TGTGCCAGCACCTCCTTCGGGAGCGCGCGAGGCGAGCAGTACTTC.

The CDR3 loop reads CASSRDRGQYNEQFF. As DNA, the CDR3 is TGTGCCAGCAGCCGGGACAGGGGACAATACAATGAGCAGTTCTTC. The chain carries TRBV5-4 and TRBJ2-1; 10 bases are a match to TRBD1. The CDR3 is 15 residues long. The V and J ends lost 4 bases and 4 bases, in that order; junction bases with no gene match: 5. Germline V gene lookup returns CDR1 SGHNT and CDR2 YYREEE (reference sequence).